This entry lists 28 T cell receptor beta chains sequenced from one sample in a study of blood T cell repertoires in COVID-19 (TCRdb year 2020). Receptor amplification or capture employed the immunoSEQ multiplex PCR assay. The table comes from immuneACCESS by way of TCRdb, which keeps in-frame sequences with V and J called. Part of the clones is missing from these tables; in studies checked, under half for an unresolved V gene and the rest for unknown reasons. This sample gives around 320,000 clones in total; approximately 89% of them show up just once. The top ten clones comprise approximately 7% of the sample. Sequencing input: peripheral blood. The receptors shown here come from a woman between 25 and 40 years old who had recovered from COVID-19.

This clone was recorded once. J is TRBJ2-7 and V is TRBV28, with a weak D call TRBD2 (5 bases). Germline V gives CDR1 MDHEN, CDR2 SYDVKM. Trimming took off 1 base at V and 7 bases at J, with 11 bases between the two ends. This CDR3 comprises 13 residues. The CDR3 DNA reads TGTGCCAGCAGTTTATCAGGCGGGCGGGAGCAGTACTTC. This translates into CASSLSGGREQYF.

The chain carries TRBV7-2 and TRBJ2-5, with a possible D match to TRBD2 (6 bases). V gave up 3 bases and J gave up 2 bases, with 16 bases separating them. CDR3 length: 16 residues. The germline CDR1 and CDR2 sequences are SGHTA and FQGNSA. CDR3 DNA sequence: TGTGCCAGCAGCTTGAGACCGGGACTGCCACAAGAGACCCAGTACTTC. It codes for CASSLRPGLPQETQYF.

The chain uses TRBV5-8 and TRBJ2-1, with D perhaps matching TRBD1 (6 bases). CDR1 and CDR2 (germline): SGHTS, YDEGEE. CDR3 size: 13 residues. V lost 6 bases and J 5 bases, leaving 12 bases between the germline ends. The CDR3 DNA follows: TGTGCCAGCATCTACCAGGGGCACAATGAGCAGTTCTTC. It is translated as CASIYQGHNEQFF.

This rearrangement joins TRBV4-2 to TRBJ2-1, with a possible D match to TRBD2 (7 bases). Germline V gene data show CDR1 as LGHNA and CDR2 as YNFKEQ. V lost 0 bases and J lost 5, with 11 bases in between. CDR3 length: 15 residues. The CDR3 DNA is TGTGCCAGCAGCCAAGATGAGGGGGGGCACAATGAGCAGTTCTTC. Its protein product is CASSQDEGGHNEQFF.

The rearrangement uses TRBV6-5 and TRBJ2-5; the D gene is possibly TRBD2 (6 bases). The CDR3 runs 13 residues. V lost 6 bases to trimming and J lost 3 bases, with 11 bases between them. Germline CDR1 reads MNHEY; CDR2 reads SVGAGI. CDR3 region: CASRRRGEETQYF. The CDR3, as DNA: TGTGCCAGCAGGAGGCGGGGTGAAGAGACCCAGTACTTC.

V and J are TRBV19 and TRBJ2-3, with D possibly being TRBD2 (7 bases). Trimming stripped 4 bases from V and 3 bases from J, with 11 bases between. Per the germline V gene, CDR1 is LNHDA and CDR2 is SQIVND (reference sequence). This CDR3 has 14 residues. This CDR3 is CASSSGGRTDTQYF. The CDR3 nucleotides are TGTGCCAGTAGTAGCGGGGGCAGAACAGATACGCAGTATTTT.

The chain has TRBV5-1 and TRBJ1-4; D gene unclear. The germline V gene has CDR1 SGHRS and CDR2 YFSETQ. Trimming took off 5 bases at V and 4 bases at J, with 15 bases between the two ends. The CDR3 extends over 15 amino acids. In DNA, the CDR3 is TGCGCCAGCAGTCACCGCCCGACGGGTAATGAAAAACTGTTTTTT. Translating gives CASSHRPTGNEKLFF.

The rearrangement joins TRBV6-5 to TRBJ1-4; no clear D. The CDR3 consists of 15 residues. Germline assignment: CDR1 MNHEY and CDR2 SVGAGI. V lost 6 bases to trimming and J lost 4 bases, with 15 bases between them. DNA of the CDR3: TGTGCCAGCAGCTCGAGACCGGGAGGTAATGAAAAACTGTTTTTT. Its translation: CASSSRPGGNEKLFF.

J is TRBJ1-6 and V is TRBV18; 11 bases align to TRBD1. This CDR3 has 17 residues. The V and J ends lost 4 bases and 8 bases, in that order; junction bases with no gene match: 10. Germline V CDR1 and CDR2: KGHSH, LQKENI. CDR3 in DNA: TGTGCCAGCTCACAGGATCGGACAGGGGGCGCGTATTCACCCCTCCACTTT. Its protein is CASSQDRTGGAYSPLHF.

The chain recombines TRBV9 with TRBJ2-1, with D perhaps TRBD2 (5 bases). Germline assignment: CDR1 SGDLS and CDR2 YYNGEE. The CDR3 contains 17 residues. V dropped 0 bases and J dropped 1 base, with 14 bases sitting between them. In nucleotides, the CDR3 is TGTGCCAGCAGCGTAGCTACGGTAGCGTCGTCCTACAATGAGCAGTTCTTC. Translating gives CASSVATVASSYNEQFF.

The J gene is TRBJ1-4, the V gene TRBV30; D not resolved. Germline-derived CDR1 and CDR2 are GTSNPN and SVGIG (reference sequence). V shed 2 bases and J shed 0 bases, with 13 bases lying between them. The CDR3 loop spans 16 amino acids. The CDR3 region is CAWSYGVQTTNEKLFF. CDR3 DNA: TGTGCCTGGAGTTACGGTGTACAGACAACTAATGAAAAACTGTTTTTT.

V and J are TRBV28 and TRBJ1-2, with TRBD1 identical over 7 bases. The CDR3 contains 12 residues. The V segment lost 2 bases and the J segment 7 bases; nucleotides outside the gene matches: 1. Germline-derived CDR1 and CDR2 are MDHEN and SYDVKM. CDR3 residues: CASSLQGVGYTF. The CDR3 DNA is TGTGCCAGCAGTTTACAGGGGGTTGGCTACACCTTC.

This clone was seen more than once but under ten times. V gene TRBV6-5 combines with J gene TRBJ1-2; 10 positions agree with TRBD1. Germline trimming cut 1 base from V and 4 bases from J; bases unmatched to any gene: 6. This CDR3 spans 16 amino acids. Germline CDR1 MNHEY, CDR2 SVGAGI. CDR3 protein: CASSYLRTGGGYGYTF. The DNA of the CDR3 is TGTGCCAGCAGTTACTTGCGGACAGGGGGGGGCTATGGCTACACCTTC.

The chain joins TRBV9 to TRBJ1-1; D might be TRBD1 (6 bases). V dropped 1 base and J dropped 0 bases, with 25 bases sitting between them. Germline CDR1 and CDR2: SGDLS and YYNGEE. The CDR3 runs to 20 residues. CDR3 in amino acids: CASSVLGQTTSLLMNTEAFF. The CDR3 DNA reads as TGTGCCAGCAGCGTACTCGGACAGACAACTTCTCTTCTAATGAACACTGAAGCTTTCTTT.

J is TRBJ2-7 and V is TRBV29-1; 9 nucleotides align to TRBD2. Germline loops: CDR1 SQVTM, CDR2 ANQGSEA. With V trimmed by 4 bases and J by 5 bases, 6 bases remained unmatched. CDR3 size: 13 residues. The CDR3 sequence is CSVASGGQNEQYF. The DNA of the CDR3 is TGCAGCGTTGCCAGCGGGGGGCAAAACGAGCAGTACTTC.

The rearrangement uses TRBV5-1 and TRBJ1-4; 7 bases are shared with TRBD1. The CDR3 is 15 residues long. Germline V lookup: CDR1 SGHRS, CDR2 YFSETQ. V trimming: 0 bases; J trimming: 4 bases; junction bases outside the gene matches: 3. As DNA, the CDR3 is TGCGCCAGCAGCTTGGGGGACAGCGATAATGAAAAACTGTTTTTT. It specifies CASSLGDSDNEKLFF.

This clone has just a few counts. The chain carries TRBV30 and TRBJ1-2, with a weak D call TRBD1 (6 bases). The CDR3 runs 13 residues. Germline V gene lookup returns CDR1 GTSNPN and CDR2 SVGIG (reference sequence). Trimming removed 1 base from V and 2 bases from J, with 8 bases in between. The CDR3 sequence is CAWSDRANYGYTF. CDR3 coding DNA: TGTGCCTGGAGTGACAGGGCGAACTATGGCTACACCTTC.

This clone was observed once. The rearrangement joins TRBV5-1 to TRBJ1-1, with D perhaps matching TRBD1 (6 bases). The CDR3 length is 14 residues. Germline CDR1 is SGHRS and CDR2 is YFSETQ. V was clipped by 4 bases and J by 3 bases, with 13 bases between them. In DNA, the CDR3 is TGCGCCAGCAGCCACAGGGCATCGGACACTGAAGCTTTCTTT. This sequence encodes CASSHRASDTEAFF.

The chain joins TRBV28 to TRBJ1-4; TRBD1 aligns across 7 bases. The CDR3 spans 14 residues. V gave up 6 bases and J gave up 6 bases; unmatched junction bases: 7. From germline, CDR1 is MDHEN and CDR2 SYDVKM. CDR3 DNA: TGTGCCAGCAGCCCGGGACAGACCCATGAAAAACTGTTTTTT. This codes for CASSPGQTHEKLFF.

This clone occurred once. This rearrangement joins TRBV2 to TRBJ2-4, with 9 nucleotides matching TRBD1. Germline V gives CDR1 SNHLY, CDR2 FYNNEI. The CDR3 runs 17 residues. Trimming removed 4 bases from V and 3 bases from J; junction bases left unmatched: 10. The CDR3 reads CASSAVNNRGHKNIQYF. The CDR3 DNA reads TGTGCCAGCAGTGCGGTGAACAACAGGGGGCACAAAAACATTCAGTACTTC.

This chain uses TRBV29-1 with TRBJ2-7; unclear D gene. Trimming pared 1 base from V and 2 bases from J, leaving 9 bases between. The CDR3 has 13 amino acids. Germline assignment: CDR1 SQVTM and CDR2 ANQGSEA. For the CDR3, the DNA is TGCAGCGTTGAAGCTTACGCGGCCTACGAGCAGTACTTC. Amino acid sequence: CSVEAYAAYEQYF.

The chain carries TRBV6-2 or TRBV6-3 and TRBJ2-2; 7 positions match TRBD2. The CDR3 contains 15 residues. Per germline, CDR1 MNHEY and CDR2 SVGEGT. Germline trimming cut 5 bases from V and 0 bases from J; bases unmatched to any gene: 3. The DNA of the CDR3 is TGTGCCAGCAGTCTCCTAGCGGCGAACACCGGGGAGCTGTTTTTT. This encodes CASSLLAANTGELFF.

V usage is TRBV28 and J usage is TRBJ1-2; 7 nucleotides match TRBD1. Germline loops: CDR1 MDHEN, CDR2 SYDVKM. The CDR3 has 14 amino acids. The ends lost 4 bases at V and 5 bases at J; junction bases unmatched: 7. CDR3 bases: TGTGCCAGCAGTTCTCCCGCAGGGGGATATGGCTACACCTTC. This translates into CASSSPAGGYGYTF.

The gene calls are TRBV29-1 and TRBJ1-3; 7 bases are shared with TRBD1. CDR3 length: 13 amino acids. The trim removed 3 bases at V and 5 bases at J, leaving 4 bases unmatched. Germline V gene data show CDR1 as SQVTM and CDR2 as ANQGSEA. In DNA form, the CDR3 reads TGCAGCGTTGAGTCGGGACAGAGAAACACCATATATTTT. Its translation is CSVESGQRNTIYF.

The CDR3 nucleotides are TGTGCCACCAGCAGAGATCTCTACAGCAACTATGGCTACACCTTC. Translated: CATSRDLYSNYGYTF. This chain connects TRBV15 to TRBJ1-2; no clear D gene. Looked up from germline, CDR1 is LNHNV and CDR2 is YYDKDF (reference sequence). This CDR3 spans 15 amino acids. V lost 0 bases and J 2 bases, leaving 10 bases between the germline ends.

The gene calls are TRBV11-3 and TRBJ2-2; 8 bases align to TRBD1. The CDR3 covers 19 residues. Trimming at V came to 2 bases and at J to 7 bases, leaving 18 bases not matched to a gene. The germline V gene has CDR1 SGHNT and CDR2 YENEEA. CDR3 nucleotides: TGTGCCAGCAGCTTATCTTATTCTAGAACAGGGGGATTCGGCGGGGAGCTGTTTTTT. Translated: CASSLSYSRTGGFGGELFF.

This chain connects TRBV3-1 (or the pseudogene TRBV3-2) to TRBJ2-2, with D perhaps matching TRBD1 (5 bases). Trimming stripped 10 bases from V and 5 bases from J, with 8 bases between. The CDR3 covers 11 residues. Looked up from germline, CDR1 is LGHDT and CDR2 is YNNKEL (reference sequence). CDR3 sequence reads: CAIQGTGELFF. For the CDR3, the DNA is TGTGCCATCCAGGGAACCGGGGAGCTGTTTTTT.

The chain combines TRBV28 with TRBJ2-2; 7 bases align to TRBD1. Germline V CDR1 and CDR2: MDHEN, SYDVKM. This CDR3 has 14 amino acids. The V gene end was trimmed by 5 bases and the J gene end by 4 bases; junction bases not matched to a gene: 4. The CDR3, as DNA: TGTGCCAGCAGTCAGACAGGGATCACCGGGGAGCTGTTTTTT. It translates to CASSQTGITGELFF.